The clone carrying this T cell receptor beta chain was observed a handful of times. Antigen: not known. These data originate in a study of beta chain features in type 1 diabetes. Study summary: The patients were much like the healthy donors in age, gender and cell yields. Findings and limits, study-wide: A PCR bias possibly favoring shorter templates would apply equally to patients and controls. Type 1 diabetes patients had TCRB CDR3s that were shorter (moderately but significantly so) in all four CD4+ subsets.

By way of CD45RO/CCR7/CD25/CD127/CD95/CD27, the CD4+ regulatory, stem cell-like memory, central memory and naive cells were sorted. Each of the sorted populations had a purity greater than 98%. Trimming cost V 4 bases and J 5 bases; bases outside gene matches: 5. The CDR3 spans 14 residues. Germline CDR1 reads SGDLS; CDR2 reads YYNGEE. Of the isolated RNA, all was reverse transcribed, and so the sequenced material was expressed TCRB transcripts. The table came from immunoSEQ multiplex PCR; TCRdb's copy has only in-frame clones and leaves some out. Among around 250,000 clones listed, over 11% were seen once.

What was sequenced was naive CD4+ T cells from blood. This clonotype was obtained from a man aged 25 to 40 with type 1 diabetes. The V call is TRBV9, the J call TRBJ2-3, with 9 bases fitting TRBD1. The CDR3 DNA sequence: TGTGCCAGCAGCCCACAGGGGGCGGGAGATACGCAGTATTTT. Protein product: CASSPQGAGDTQYF. Looking up the rest from reference TRBV9 and TRBJ2-3 gives the full variable domain: DSGVTQTPKHLITATGQRVTLRCSPRSGDLSVYWYQQSLDQGLQFLIQYYNGEERAKGNILERFSAQQFPDLHSELNLSSLELGDSALYFCASSPQGAGDTQYFGPGTRLTVL.